Below are 32 T cell receptor beta chains sequenced from a single sample in a study of blood T cell repertoires in COVID-19. The data were produced by immunoSEQ multiplex PCR, yet TCRdb's version contains in-frame clones alone and is incomplete. The data contain roughly 500,000 clones, 89% of them singletons. Specimen: peripheral blood. These receptors all come from a man younger than 35 with COVID-19, enrolled during active disease.

This clone occurred once. The chain combines TRBV3-1 (or the pseudogene TRBV3-2) with TRBJ2-1; TRBD2 aligns across 9 bases. CDR3 length: 16 residues. The ends lost 0 bases at V and 9 bases at J; junction bases unmatched: 9. Germline loops: CDR1 LGHDT, CDR2 YNNKEL (reference sequence). The CDR3 loop reads CASSQDSARGGAEQFF. In DNA form, the CDR3 reads TGTGCCAGCAGCCAAGATAGCGCGCGGGGGGGCGCTGAGCAGTTCTTC.

This clone was counted once. CDR3 nucleotide sequence: TGTGCCAGCAGGGTCAGGCGGGAAGAGACCCAGTACTTC. Translation gives CASRVRREETQYF. This chain connects TRBV2 to TRBJ2-5, with D tentatively TRBD2 (5 bases). V lost 6 bases and J lost 3, with 11 bases in between. Germline-derived CDR1 and CDR2 are SNHLY and FYNNEI. The CDR3 contains 13 residues. Full variable domain (remainder filled in from reference TRBV2 and TRBJ2-5): EPEVTQTPSHQVTQMGQEVILRCVPISNHLYFYWYRQILGQKVEFLVSFYNNEISEKSEIFDDQFSVERPDGSNFTLKIRSTKLEDSAMYFCASRVRREETQYFGPGTRLLVL.

The CDR3 DNA sequence: TGTGCCACCAGCAGCCGGGACAGGGGGCATCATGAGCAGTTCTTC. Amino acids: CATSSRDRGHHEQFF. The chain joins TRBV15 to TRBJ2-1, with 12 bases identical to TRBD1. Germline trimming cut 3 bases from V and 8 bases from J; bases unmatched to any gene: 5. CDR1 is LNHNV and CDR2 is YYDKDF in the germline V gene (reference sequence). The CDR3 totals 15 residues.

The chain joins TRBV5-4 to TRBJ2-3, with a possible D match to TRBD1 (5 bases). CDR1 is SGHNT and CDR2 is YYREEE in the germline V gene (reference sequence). Trimming took 4 bases from V and 3 from J, leaving 15 bases between them. CDR3 length equals 15 residues. The CDR3 spells CASSRDTRTTDTQYF. In DNA form, the CDR3 reads TGTGCCAGCAGCCGAGATACAAGGACAACAGATACGCAGTATTTT.

The V gene is TRBV18, the J gene TRBJ2-3; D is possibly TRBD2 (5 bases). The CDR3 is made up of 15 amino acids. CDR1 is KGHSH, CDR2 LQKENI, per germline. Trimming removed 3 bases from V and 4 bases from J, with 14 bases in between. CDR3 loop: CASSPSPGGADTQYF. CDR3 DNA: TGTGCCAGCTCACCCAGCCCCGGAGGTGCAGATACGCAGTATTTT.

A word on this clone: Other DNA sequences of this sample code for an identical CDR3. The chain recombines TRBV5-1 with TRBJ1-1; D is unresolved. In germline, CDR1 is SGHRS, CDR2 YFSETQ. V gave up 1 base and J gave up 1 base, with 5 bases separating them. The CDR3 sequence is 13 residues long. The CDR3 DNA follows: TGCGCCAGCAGCTTGACCGGGAACACTGAAGCTTTCTTT. As protein: CASSLTGNTEAFF.

V usage is TRBV7-2 and J usage is TRBJ2-3; 11 nucleotides line up with TRBD1. The CDR3 totals 16 residues. V lost 0 bases to trimming and J lost 5 bases; unmatched junction nucleotides: 4. Germline lookup yields CDR1 SGHTA and CDR2 FQGNSA. CDR3 in DNA: TGTGCCAGCAGCTTAGCGGGGACAGGGGGAATAGATACGCAGTATTTT. Its translation is CASSLAGTGGIDTQYF.

This clone came up a few times. The chain combines TRBV2 with TRBJ1-2; 7 nucleotides match TRBD1. CDR3 length: 11 residues. V lost 6 bases to trimming and J lost 13 bases; unmatched junction nucleotides: 8. CDR1 and CDR2 from the germline V gene are SNHLY and FYNNEI. The CDR3 here is CASRLTGPSTF. Here the CDR3 DNA reads TGTGCCAGCAGATTGACAGGGCCTTCCACCTTC.

V gene TRBV6-5 combines with J gene TRBJ1-5, with a possible D match to TRBD1 (5 bases). The CDR3 consists of 15 residues. Trimming took 5 bases from V and 0 from J, leaving 11 bases between them. Germline V gives CDR1 MNHEY, CDR2 SVGAGI. CDR3 residues: CASSPTGYSNQPQHF. The CDR3 nucleotides are TGTGCCAGCAGTCCTACAGGATATAGCAATCAGCCCCAGCATTTT.

This chain uses TRBV6-5 with TRBJ1-2; 7 bases align to TRBD1. The CDR3 totals 14 residues. In germline, CDR1 is MNHEY, CDR2 SVGAGI. After removal of 5 bases from V and 4 bases from J, the junction contained 7 bases not matched to a gene. CDR3 sequence: CASSPYRGGYGYTF. CDR3 DNA sequence: TGTGCCAGCAGTCCCTACAGGGGAGGCTATGGCTACACCTTC.

This clone came up a few times. The chain uses TRBV6-5 and TRBJ2-7; the D is unclear. Per the germline V gene, CDR1 is MNHEY and CDR2 is SVGAGI. There are 12 residues in the CDR3. Trimming removed 7 bases at V and 0 bases at J, with 7 bases between. CDR3 in amino acids: CASTPSSYEQYF. The CDR3 region has the DNA TGTGCCAGCACCCCGAGCTCCTACGAGCAGTACTTC.

The chain joins TRBV27 to TRBJ2-7; 9 bases align to TRBD1. The CDR3 is 15 residues long. Per the germline V gene, CDR1 is MNHEY and CDR2 is SMNVEV (reference sequence). V lost 5 bases, J lost 3 bases, and 8 bases stayed unmatched. CDR3 protein: CASSMGQGAHYEQYF. In DNA form, the CDR3 reads TGTGCCAGCAGTATGGGACAGGGAGCCCACTACGAGCAGTACTTC.

Here the CDR3 reads CASSSGMEGRGYTF. CDR3 nucleotides: TGCGCCAGCAGTTCCGGGATGGAAGGTCGGGGCTACACCTTC. This rearrangement joins TRBV10-2 to TRBJ1-2; D unresolved. Germline lookup yields CDR1 WSHSY and CDR2 SAAADI. V was pared by 5 bases and J by 8 bases, with 18 bases between. CDR3 length: 14 residues.

The CDR3 here is CASSGGSSQRTFF. The CDR3 DNA reads TGTGCCAGCTCGGGGGGCTCATCCCAACGGACTTTCTTT. V usage is TRBV6-6 and J usage is TRBJ1-1, with D possibly matching TRBD1 (6 bases). CDR1 and CDR2 from the germline V gene are MNHNY and SVGAGI (reference sequence). Trimming took off 8 bases at V and 12 bases at J, with 22 bases between the two ends. The CDR3 totals 13 residues.

This chain uses TRBV6-5 with TRBJ2-7; 10 bases match TRBD1. V shed 1 base, J shed 1 base, and the junction held 4 bases outside the gene matches. Germline V lookup: CDR1 MNHEY, CDR2 SVGAGI. This CDR3 contains 16 residues. The CDR3 is CASSYYGQGGSYEQYF. The CDR3 nucleotides are TGTGCCAGCAGTTACTATGGACAGGGGGGGTCCTACGAGCAGTACTTC.

The chain recombines TRBV14 with TRBJ1-1, with TRBD1 as a possible D gene (5 bases). Germline-derived CDR1 and CDR2 are SGHDN and FVKESK. Deletions cut 3 bases from V and 8 bases from J, with 16 bases between. The CDR3 covers 14 residues. This CDR3 reads CASSQQGLPREAFF. The CDR3 DNA reads TGTGCCAGCAGCCAGCAGGGCCTACCACGCGAAGCTTTCTTT.

The J gene is TRBJ2-7, the V gene TRBV5-1; 7 bases fit TRBD2. Trimming cost V 4 bases and J 9 bases; bases outside gene matches: 13. CDR1 and CDR2 (germline): SGHRS, YFSETQ. This CDR3 spans 14 amino acids. The CDR3 reads CASSPQAGDRGQYF. CDR3 DNA sequence: TGCGCCAGCAGCCCCCAGGCGGGAGATCGTGGGCAGTACTTC.

The CDR3 DNA reads as TGTGCCAGCAGCCAAGATCCCAGCGTCTATGGCTACACCTTC. It yields the protein CASSQDPSVYGYTF. The V and J genes are TRBV14 and TRBJ1-2; D remains ambiguous. The CDR3 totals 14 residues. With 0 bases removed from V and 4 bases from J, the gap between germline ends came to 9 bases. From germline, CDR1 is SGHDN and CDR2 FVKESK.

V gene TRBV29-1 combines with J gene TRBJ1-4; D not certain. Germline CDR1 and CDR2: SQVTM and ANQGSEA. This CDR3 contains 15 residues. V was clipped by 0 bases and J by 4 bases, with 12 bases between them. This CDR3 reads CSVEDPLSVNEKLFF. In DNA form, the CDR3 reads TGCAGCGTTGAAGATCCATTGAGTGTTAATGAAAAACTGTTTTTT. The full variable domain, completed using reference TRBV29-1 and TRBJ1-4, is SAVISQKPSRDICQRGTSLTIQCQVDSQVTMMFWYRQQPGQSLTLIATANQGSEATYESGFVIDKFPISRPNLTFSTLTVSNMSPEDSSIYLCSVEDPLSVNEKLFFGSGTQLSVL.

The chain couples TRBV5-1 to TRBJ1-1, with D uncertain. From germline, CDR1 is SGHRS and CDR2 YFSETQ. Trimming removed 4 bases from V and 4 bases from J, with 8 bases in between. The CDR3 covers 12 residues. The CDR3 sequence: CASSAGFTEAFF. CDR3 coding DNA: TGCGCCAGCAGCGCGGGGTTCACTGAAGCTTTCTTT.

The chain employs TRBV7-9 and TRBJ1-3; 7 bases are shared with TRBD1. CDR1 and CDR2 from the germline V gene are SEHNR and FQNEAQ (reference sequence). V lost 6 bases and J lost 2; bases outside the gene matches: 7. CDR3 length: 15 amino acids. The CDR3 spells CASRYGTATGNTIYF. The CDR3 nucleotides read TGTGCCAGCAGGTACGGGACAGCCACTGGAAACACCATATATTTT.

The chain carries TRBV6-5 and TRBJ2-7; a weak D match, TRBD1 (6 bases). The CDR3 is 15 amino acids. Trimming pared 5 bases from V and 3 bases from J, leaving 17 bases between. Germline CDR1 and CDR2: MNHEY and SVGAGI. The CDR3 coding sequence is TGTGCCAGCAGTATCGGACAGAGTATGATCTACGAGCAGTACTTC. Protein product: CASSIGQSMIYEQYF.

The chain combines TRBV6-6 with TRBJ2-5; a possible D gene is TRBD1 (6 bases). CDR1 is MNHNY, CDR2 SVGAGI, per germline (reference sequence). The CDR3 totals 15 residues. Between the trimmed V and J ends, which lost 6 bases and 3 bases, there was a span of 17 bases. The CDR3 coding sequence is TGTGCCAGCAGCACCCCCTTGGACAGTGAAGAGACCCAGTACTTC. Amino acids: CASSTPLDSEETQYF.

CDR3 region: CASSPRLNSPLHF. DNA of the CDR3: TGTGCCAGCAGCCCTCGTCTTAATTCACCCCTCCACTTT. The V call is TRBV14, the J call TRBJ1-6; D call uncertain. The germline V and J ends were trimmed by 4 bases and 6 bases, with 7 bases remaining between them. The CDR3 spans 13 residues. Germline CDR1 and CDR2: SGHDN and FVKESK.

J is TRBJ2-1 and V is TRBV19, with D uncertain. V was pared by 9 bases and J by 4 bases, with 13 bases between. This CDR3 is built from 13 residues. CDR1 is LNHDA, CDR2 SQIVND, per germline (reference sequence). The CDR3 nucleotides read TGTGCCAGGGCCGCACCCTCATACAATGAGCAGTTCTTC. Its protein is CARAAPSYNEQFF.

The V call is TRBV2, the J call TRBJ2-5; 8 bases agree with TRBD2. The CDR3 is 17 residues long. Germline V gene sequence: CDR1 SNHLY, CDR2 FYNNEI. V lost 0 bases, J lost 1 base, and 7 bases stayed unmatched. The CDR3 sequence is CASSEATGLGGQETQYF. DNA for the CDR3: TGTGCCAGCAGTGAAGCGACGGGACTAGGGGGCCAAGAGACCCAGTACTTC.

The chain recombines TRBV7-9 with TRBJ1-1, with unresolved D. With 5 bases removed from V and 1 base from J, the gap between germline ends came to 11 bases. The CDR3 runs 14 residues. Germline V lookup: CDR1 SEHNR, CDR2 FQNEAQ (reference sequence). The CDR3 loop is CASSDTGRNTEAFF. The CDR3 bases are TGTGCCAGCAGCGACACCGGCCGGAACACTGAAGCTTTCTTT.

The chain joins TRBV6-5 to TRBJ2-5; tentative D call: TRBD2 (6 bases). V shed 10 bases and J shed 1 base, with 16 bases lying between them. CDR1 is MNHEY and CDR2 is SVGAGI in the germline V gene. This CDR3 has 14 amino acids. Written as DNA, the CDR3 is TGTGCCACCCTGGGACTGATTAGCCAAGAGACCCAGTACTTC. Protein: CATLGLISQETQYF.

The chain combines TRBV5-4 with TRBJ1-1, with 8 bases identical to TRBD1. The CDR3 is 15 residues long. J lost 5 bases, V lost 1 base, and 7 bases had no gene match. Germline V lookup: CDR1 SGHNT, CDR2 YYREEE (reference sequence). CDR3 bases: TGTGCCAGCAGCTTGACTCCAGGGGGCGAGACTGAAGCTTTCTTT. Its protein is CASSLTPGGETEAFF.

The V call is TRBV27, the J call TRBJ2-5, with a weak D call TRBD1 (6 bases). The CDR3 covers 14 residues. Deletions cut 9 bases from V and 1 base from J, with 15 bases between. CDR1 and CDR2 (germline): MNHEY, SMNVEV (reference sequence). CDR3 residues: CASGLGARQETQYF. The CDR3 coding sequence is TGTGCCAGTGGCCTGGGGGCCCGCCAAGAGACCCAGTACTTC.

This clone was counted once. The chain has TRBV5-1 and TRBJ2-7, with 9 positions matching TRBD2. The length of the CDR3 is 15 residues. The germline CDR1 and CDR2 sequences are SGHRS and YFSETQ. V shed 4 bases and J 5 bases; nucleotides not matched to a gene: 10. CDR3: CASSALAGYDDEQYF. Here the CDR3 DNA reads TGCGCCAGCAGCGCTCTAGCGGGATACGACGACGAGCAGTACTTC.

This sequence joins TRBV6-5 and TRBJ2-7; TRBD2 matches at 12 bases. The germline gives CDR1 MNHEY, CDR2 SVGAGI. V lost 6 bases to trimming and J lost 5 bases; unmatched junction nucleotides: 2. The CDR3 contains 13 residues. CDR3 loop: CASRLAGGHEQYF. CDR3 nucleotide sequence: TGTGCCAGCAGGCTAGCGGGGGGGCACGAGCAGTACTTC.